A single sample gave rise to the 28 T cell receptor beta chains below, sequenced in a study of early T cells in non-severe SARS-CoV-2 infection. TCRdb called the 5' RACE reads again in MiXCR, with one record for every CDR3 protein. The sample has 70,000 or so distinct CDR3 sequences; about 12% are singletons. Material: whole blood. The source is an adult who was a healthcare worker with PCR-confirmed SARS-CoV-2 infection or an uninfected control (not recorded which).

This clonotype was observed at least ten times. The CDR3 sequence: CATSGSANTGELFF. CDR3 coding DNA: TGTGCCACCAGTGGGTCCGCGAACACCGGGGAGCTGTTTTTT. The rearrangement uses TRBV24-1 and TRBJ2-2; D remains unclear. Trimming removed 5 bases from V and 0 bases from J, with 6 bases in between. Germline V gives CDR1 KGHDR, CDR2 SFDVKD. The CDR3 spans 14 residues.

In this sample, this clonotype turned up a few times. The chain employs TRBV3-1 and TRBJ2-1, with D hard to call. Deletions cut 2 bases from V and 8 bases from J, with 4 bases between. CDR3 length: 11 residues. CDR1 and CDR2 (germline): LGHDT, YNNKEL (reference sequence). The chain's CDR3 is CASSQIHEQFF. As DNA, the CDR3 is TGTGCCAGCAGCCAAATACATGAGCAGTTCTTC.

In its sample, this clonotype was seen many times. J is TRBJ2-3 and V is TRBV29-1; D is perhaps TRBD1 (5 bases). The CDR3 totals 12 residues. Germline V lookup: CDR1 SQVTM, CDR2 ANQGSEA. The V and J ends lost 8 bases and 1 base respectively, with 10 bases between them. The CDR3 DNA reads as TGCAGCCAAGACAGTGGCACAGATACGCAGTATTTT. Translation gives CSQDSGTDTQYF.

In its sample, this clonotype was seen many times. This chain connects TRBV2 to TRBJ1-5; 9 nucleotides match TRBD1. Germline V gene lookup returns CDR1 SNHLY and CDR2 FYNNEI. The CDR3 runs to 15 residues. The junction had 8 bases not matched to a gene; V was cut back by 4 bases and J by 7 bases. The CDR3: CASSATGGAEQPQHF. CDR3 coding DNA: TGTGCCAGCAGTGCCACAGGGGGCGCGGAGCAGCCCCAGCATTTT.

The V call is TRBV7-6, the J call TRBJ2-7; tentatively, D is TRBD2 (5 bases). Trimming stripped 5 bases from V and 3 bases from J, with 14 bases between. This CDR3 comprises 14 residues. From germline, CDR1 is SGHVS and CDR2 FNYEAQ. The CDR3 bases are TGTGCCAGCAGCCCCCGTGTAGGGAGCTACGAGCAGTACTTC. This sequence encodes CASSPRVGSYEQYF.

This clonotype was seen ten or more times. This chain uses TRBV6-2 or TRBV6-3 with TRBJ2-1; 14 nucleotides align to TRBD2. CDR3 length: 16 amino acids. CDR1 is MNHEY and CDR2 is SVGEGT in the germline V gene. V was pared by 5 bases and J by 7 bases, with 7 bases of the junction left unmatched. CDR3: CASSTGRLAGGNEQFF. Here the CDR3 DNA reads TGTGCCAGCAGTACCGGTCGACTAGCGGGAGGGAATGAGCAGTTCTTC.

This clonotype was seen more than once but under ten times. V usage is TRBV6-5 and J usage is TRBJ2-7, with 7 positions matching TRBD1. In germline, CDR1 is MNHEY, CDR2 SVGAGI. J was trimmed by 3 bases and V by 0 bases; bases with no gene match: 5. The CDR3 runs 15 residues. CDR3: CASSYSRDSFYEQYF. The CDR3 DNA sequence: TGTGCCAGCAGTTACTCGAGGGACAGCTTCTACGAGCAGTACTTC.

This clonotype was counted ten times or more. The chain employs TRBV13 and TRBJ1-2, with 8 nucleotides matching TRBD1. Looked up from germline, CDR1 is PRHDT and CDR2 is FYEKMQ (reference sequence). The J segment lost 2 bases and the V segment lost 5 bases, leaving 7 bases of the junction unmatched. This CDR3 has 15 amino acids. The CDR3 protein is CASSPEQGENYGYTF. CDR3 nucleotides: TGTGCCAGCAGCCCCGAACAGGGGGAGAACTATGGCTACACCTTC.

This clonotype was counted at least ten times. The gene calls are TRBV12-3 or TRBV12-4 and TRBJ2-7; perhaps D is TRBD1 or TRBD2 (5 bases each). This CDR3 has 15 amino acids. Trimming stripped 3 bases from V and 0 bases from J, with 12 bases between. DNA for the CDR3: TGTGCCAGCAGTTTGGGGCGGGCGTACTCCTACGAGCAGTACTTC. Translation: CASSLGRAYSYEQYF.

In this sample, this clonotype turned up once. The V call is TRBV29-1, the J call TRBJ2-4; 11 bases map to TRBD2. Germline values: CDR1 SQVTM, CDR2 ANQGSEA. CDR3 length equals 16 residues. The ends lost 1 base at V and 9 bases at J; junction bases unmatched: 11. The CDR3 nucleotides read TGCAGCGTTGAAGCTTTGGTAACTAGCGGGAGTTTCATTCAGTACTTC. Translated, it gives CSVEALVTSGSFIQYF. Combining the CDR3 with reference TRBV29-1 and TRBJ2-4 gives the whole variable domain SAVISQKPSRDICQRGTSLTIQCQVDSQVTMMFWYRQQPGQSLTLIATANQGSEATYESGFVIDKFPISRPNLTFSTLTVSNMSPEDSSIYLCSVEALVTSGSFIQYFGAGTRLSVL.

V usage is TRBV10-1 and J usage is TRBJ1-1; no firm D call. This CDR3 is 15 amino acids long. V shed 0 bases and J shed 5 bases, with 13 bases lying between them. Germline lookup yields CDR1 WNHNN and CDR2 SYGVQD (reference sequence). The CDR3: CASSESRRVGTEAFF. Here the CDR3 DNA reads TGCGCCAGCAGTGAGTCACGAAGGGTTGGAACTGAAGCTTTCTTT.

This clonotype appeared many times. The chain uses TRBV28 and TRBJ2-2; 10 bases align to TRBD2. Losses at the gene ends were 2 bases for V and 6 bases for J; bases not matched to a gene: 15. CDR3 length equals 19 residues. Germline loops: CDR1 MDHEN, CDR2 SYDVKM. This CDR3 reads CASSLPTRDSGRRAGELFF. In nucleotides, the CDR3 is TGTGCCAGCAGTTTACCTACTCGGGATAGCGGGAGGAGGGCCGGGGAGCTGTTTTTT.

The V call is TRBV5-1, the J call TRBJ2-1; TRBD2 aligns across 9 bases. The V gene end was trimmed by 2 bases and the J gene end by 9 bases; junction bases not matched to a gene: 6. The CDR3 sequence is 14 residues long. Germline values: CDR1 SGHRS, CDR2 YFSETQ. CDR3 in amino acids: CASSFVAGASEQFF. The CDR3 region has the DNA TGCGCCAGCAGCTTCGTAGCGGGAGCGTCTGAGCAGTTCTTC.

This clonotype was recorded many times. The chain links TRBV7-9 to TRBJ1-2; D is undetermined. The CDR3 is 13 amino acids. Germline V lookup: CDR1 SEHNR, CDR2 FQNEAQ (reference sequence). The ends were cut back, 7 bases at V and 2 bases at J, with 11 bases in the middle. The CDR3 region has the DNA TGTGCCAGCACCGGGTTGTCAAACTATGGCTACACCTTC. It encodes CASTGLSNYGYTF.

This clonotype was observed at least ten times. This sequence joins TRBV20-1 and TRBJ1-1; D is ambiguous. The CDR3 covers 12 residues. Germline V lookup: CDR1 DFQATT, CDR2 SNEGSKA (reference sequence). With 5 bases removed from V and 0 bases from J, the gap between germline ends came to 7 bases. DNA for the CDR3: TGCAGTGCTCCCATCCTGAACACTGAAGCTTTCTTT. This gives the protein CSAPILNTEAFF.

This chain joins TRBV6-5 and TRBJ2-3; TRBD2 matches 11 bases. The CDR3 runs to 16 residues. CDR1 and CDR2 (germline): MNHEY, SVGAGI. V trimming: 7 bases; J trimming: 5 bases; junction bases outside the gene matches: 11. In nucleotides, the CDR3 is TGTGCCAGCAATCCCAGGGTAGCGGGAGGGTTAGATACGCAGTATTTT. It specifies CASNPRVAGGLDTQYF.

This clonotype was counted many times. This chain links TRBV6-5 with TRBJ2-2, with 7 nucleotides matching TRBD1. Germline CDR1 and CDR2: MNHEY and SVGAGI. The CDR3 loop spans 15 amino acids. V shed 5 bases, J shed 3 bases, and the junction held 6 bases outside the gene matches. CDR3 amino acids: CASSRTGSYTGELFF. CDR3 sequence (DNA): TGTGCCAGCAGTAGGACAGGCTCCTACACCGGGGAGCTGTTTTTT.

The V gene is TRBV11-2, the J gene TRBJ2-2; D gene uncertain. Germline V gene sequence: CDR1 SGHAT, CDR2 FQNNGV. Trimming stripped 1 base from V and 3 bases from J, with 15 bases between. This CDR3 spans 17 amino acids. DNA of the CDR3: TGTGCCAGCAGCTTAGGTGCGGCGGTGGGGTACACCGGGGAGCTGTTTTTT. Its translation: CASSLGAAVGYTGELFF.

There are many counts of this clonotype. The CDR3 sequence is CASSPRGSGRNQPQHF. The CDR3 DNA follows: TGTGCCAGCAGTCCCAGGGGTTCAGGCCGCAATCAGCCCCAGCATTTT. V gene TRBV6-1 combines with J gene TRBJ1-5, with D perhaps matching TRBD1 (6 bases). Trimming removed 5 bases from V and 2 bases from J, with 16 bases in between. Germline V gene lookup returns CDR1 MNHNS and CDR2 SASEGT. The CDR3 totals 16 residues.

This clonotype was counted between two and nine times. The chain uses TRBV5-1 and TRBJ2-1, with 9 nucleotides matching TRBD1. The V gene end was trimmed by 0 bases and the J gene end by 7 bases; junction bases not matched to a gene: 5. The CDR3 loop spans 15 amino acids. The V gene's germline CDR1 is SGHRS and CDR2 YFSETQ. The CDR3 region is CASSLEQGAGNEQFF. The CDR3 DNA reads TGCGCCAGCAGCTTGGAACAGGGGGCTGGAAATGAGCAGTTCTTC.

This clonotype was seen at least ten times. The rearrangement links TRBV5-6 to TRBJ2-7; D is possibly TRBD2 (5 bases). Between the trimmed V and J ends, which lost 1 base and 1 base, there was a span of 12 bases. This CDR3 comprises 15 residues. Per the germline V gene, CDR1 is SGHDT and CDR2 is YYEEEE. DNA of the CDR3: TGTGCCAGCAGCTTGTTGGTAGCGAATTCCTACGAGCAGTACTTC. Its translation: CASSLLVANSYEQYF.

This clonotype was seen at least ten times. The chain links TRBV7-2 to TRBJ2-7; 7 bases line up with TRBD2. Looked up from germline, CDR1 is SGHTA and CDR2 is FQGNSA. The V gene end was trimmed by 2 bases and the J gene end by 7 bases; junction bases not matched to a gene: 5. CDR3 length equals 13 residues. CDR3 sequence (DNA): TGTGCCAGCAGCTTAACGGGACTAACGGAGCAGTACTTC. It yields the protein CASSLTGLTEQYF. The full variable domain, in which reference TRBV7-2 and TRBJ2-7 provide the parts outside the CDR3, is GAGVSQSPSNKVTEKGKDVELRCDPISGHTALYWYRQSLGQGLEFLIYFQGNSAPDKSGLPSDRFSAERTGGSVSTLTIQRTQQEDSAVYLCASSLTGLTEQYFGPGTRLTVT.

The gene calls are TRBV28 and TRBJ1-2, with a weak D call TRBD1 (5 bases). The V gene lost 1 base and the J gene lost 6 bases, with 9 bases spanning the gap. Germline loops: CDR1 MDHEN, CDR2 SYDVKM. This CDR3 contains 13 residues. The CDR3 protein is CASSLFRDHGYTF. In nucleotides, the CDR3 is TGTGCCAGCAGTTTATTCAGGGATCATGGCTACACCTTC.

This clonotype occurred many times. The chain has TRBV18 and TRBJ2-7; D remains ambiguous. Per the germline V gene, CDR1 is KGHSH and CDR2 is LQKENI. This CDR3 region has 18 residues. The V and J ends lost 2 bases and 0 bases respectively, with 20 bases between them. CDR3 in DNA: TGTGCCAGCTCACCAACACTTCTCCTTAAAGGTAACTCCTACGAGCAGTACTTC. It translates to CASSPTLLLKGNSYEQYF.

This clonotype was observed at least ten times. The chain combines TRBV29-1 with TRBJ2-2, with D maybe TRBD1 (5 bases). The CDR3 length is 12 residues. With 7 bases removed from V and 2 bases from J, the gap between germline ends came to 8 bases. Germline V gene lookup returns CDR1 SQVTM and CDR2 ANQGSEA. CDR3 region: CSARTNTGELFF. The DNA for the CDR3 is TGCAGCGCTCGGACAAACACCGGGGAGCTGTTTTTT.

This clonotype was seen ten or more times. The rearrangement joins TRBV24-1 to TRBJ2-1; D unresolved. This CDR3 comprises 17 residues. Trimming took off 3 bases at V and 5 bases at J, with 19 bases between the two ends. CDR1 KGHDR and CDR2 SFDVKD come from the germline V gene. This CDR3 reads CATSDPADRSAHNEQFF. The CDR3 DNA reads as TGTGCCACCAGTGATCCCGCAGATCGGAGCGCCCACAATGAGCAGTTCTTC.

This clonotype showed up many times. The gene calls are TRBV29-1 and TRBJ1-2; possibly TRBD1 for D (5 bases). Germline CDR1 is SQVTM and CDR2 is ANQGSEA. This CDR3 contains 12 residues. Deletions cut 3 bases from V and 4 bases from J, with 9 bases between. The CDR3 DNA sequence: TGCAGCGTTGAGGGGGTGGGCTATGGCTACACCTTC. This gives the protein CSVEGVGYGYTF.

The chain couples TRBV5-4 to TRBJ2-3, with 8 bases that match TRBD2. The CDR3 length is 14 residues. The V and J ends lost 0 bases and 10 bases, in that order; junction bases with no gene match: 7. Germline V gene data show CDR1 as SGHNT and CDR2 as YYREEE (reference sequence). The CDR3 DNA reads as TGTGCCAGCAGCTTGGAGGCGGCGGGAGGTCCGCAGTATTTT. This translates into CASSLEAAGGPQYF.